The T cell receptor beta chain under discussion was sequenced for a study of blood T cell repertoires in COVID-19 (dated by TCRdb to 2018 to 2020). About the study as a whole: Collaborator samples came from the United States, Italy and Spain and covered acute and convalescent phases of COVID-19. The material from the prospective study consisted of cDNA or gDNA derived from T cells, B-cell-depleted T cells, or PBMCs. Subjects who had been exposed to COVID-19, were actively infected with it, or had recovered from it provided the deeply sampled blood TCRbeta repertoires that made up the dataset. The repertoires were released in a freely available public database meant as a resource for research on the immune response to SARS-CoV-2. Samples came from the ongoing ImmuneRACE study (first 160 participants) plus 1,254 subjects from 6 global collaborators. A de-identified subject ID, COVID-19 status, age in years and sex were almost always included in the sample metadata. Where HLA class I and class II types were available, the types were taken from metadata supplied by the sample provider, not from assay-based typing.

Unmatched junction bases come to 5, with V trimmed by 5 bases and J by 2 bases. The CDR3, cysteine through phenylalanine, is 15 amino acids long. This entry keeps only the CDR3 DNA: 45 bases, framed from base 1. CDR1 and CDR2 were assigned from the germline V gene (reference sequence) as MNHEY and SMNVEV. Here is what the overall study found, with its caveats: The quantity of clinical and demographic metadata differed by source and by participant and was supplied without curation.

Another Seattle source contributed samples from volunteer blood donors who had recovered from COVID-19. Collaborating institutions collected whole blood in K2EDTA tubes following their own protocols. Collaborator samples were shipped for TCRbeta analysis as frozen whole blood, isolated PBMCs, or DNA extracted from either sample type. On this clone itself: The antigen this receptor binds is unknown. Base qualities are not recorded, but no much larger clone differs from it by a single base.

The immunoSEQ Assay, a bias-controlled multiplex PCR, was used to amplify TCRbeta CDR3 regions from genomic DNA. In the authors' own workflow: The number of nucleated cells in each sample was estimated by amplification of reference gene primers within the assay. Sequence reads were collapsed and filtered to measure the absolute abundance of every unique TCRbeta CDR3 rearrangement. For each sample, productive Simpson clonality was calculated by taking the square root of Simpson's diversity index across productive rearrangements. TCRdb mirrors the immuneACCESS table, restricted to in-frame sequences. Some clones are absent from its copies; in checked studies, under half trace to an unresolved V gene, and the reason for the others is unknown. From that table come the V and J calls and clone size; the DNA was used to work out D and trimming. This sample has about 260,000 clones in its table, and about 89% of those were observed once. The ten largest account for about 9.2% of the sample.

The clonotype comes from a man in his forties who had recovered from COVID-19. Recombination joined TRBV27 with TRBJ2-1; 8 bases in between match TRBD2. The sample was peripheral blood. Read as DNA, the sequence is TGTGCCAGCAGTGCACGGCGGGAGGCCTACAATGAGCAGTTCTTC. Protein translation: CASSARREAYNEQFF.